This T cell receptor beta chain was sequenced during a study of OX40 agonist ivuxolimab in advanced cancers. Study as a whole: Patients were 82.7% male with ages about 23 to 80, mean about 65.

On this clone: What it binds is not known.

Unmatched junction bases numbered 6, after V lost 7 bases and J lost 4 bases. The CDR3 extends over 15 amino acids. Per germline, CDR1 SGHRS and CDR2 YFSETQ. General study findings and limits: CD4+ and CD8+ blood T cells expanded clonally by week 6 at 0.1 to 3.0 mg/kg.

Some clones are missing from TCRdb's copy, which holds only in-frame ones; the method was immunoSEQ multiplex PCR. The sample lists about 70,000 clones, about 81% occurring once. Sampling times: baseline, cycle 4 day 1, cycle 7 day 1. The starting material was CD4+ or CD8+ T cells sorted from blood, obtained in a trial of the OX40 agonist ivuxolimab. The receptor was derived from an adult with an advanced solid tumor such as melanoma, head and neck, liver or kidney cancer. The chain links TRBV5-1 to TRBJ1-4, with 11 nucleotides matching TRBD1. The CDR3 sequence is CASRRTGGINEKLFF. In DNA, the CDR3 is TGCGCCAGCCGCCGGACAGGGGGCATTAATGAAAAACTGTTTTTT.